This TCR beta chain was observed in a study of shared clonotypes between healthy human individuals. The CDR3 is 14 residues long. V lost 5 bases and J lost 0, with 11 bases in between. Germline V gives CDR1 SGHTA, CDR2 FQGNSA. A note on this clone: Its target is not known.

Those who donated were healthy HIV-negative adults, with no recent acute infections or vaccinations reported. Findings and caveats of the study: Represented diversity (both genetic and exposure-history) was limited by the small number of donors. Estimated richness was generally greater in naive than memory subsets.

Original methodology: From ImmunoSEQ came sequences covering only the junction and carrying no quality scores, so filtering differed. Sequenced by immunoSEQ multiplex PCR; TCRdb stores in-frame clones only, minus some. V, J and clone size are those of that table, while D and trimming were read from the DNA. The data show 2 million to 2.5 million clones, nearly 97% seen once. The sample taken for sequencing was naive CD4+ T cells sorted from blood. Stated subset: CD45RA+ positively selected. This chain joins TRBV7-2 and TRBJ2-7, with no clear D. The TCR originated in a man aged 18 to 30 in good health. CDR3 amino acids: CASSPGRTSYEQYF. The CDR3 DNA sequence: TGTGCCAGCAGCCCCGGACGTACCTCCTACGAGCAGTACTTC.